The rows below give T cell receptor beta chains drawn from one sample of a study of CD8 T cells in ankylosing spondylitis. One entry per CDR3 protein, called by TCRdb with MiXCR from the 5' RACE reads. The profile covers about 210,000 distinct CDR3 sequences, with about 7.3% appearing a single time and 13% to 15% taken by the ten largest. Sequenced material: blood, either unsorted or a sorted T cell fraction (not recorded which). All receptors come from a male donor with ankylosing spondylitis. CDR3s include the opening cysteine and the closing phenylalanine or tryptophan. Each record gives: V gene, J gene, CDR3 length, CDR3 protein.

>TRBV7-9|TRBJ2-5|14
CASSPKRTQETQYF
>TRBV4-3|TRBJ2-7|13
CASSQAETSEQYF
>TRBV2|TRBJ2-7|15
CASRPGQALSYEQYF
>TRBV6-1|TRBJ2-4|16
CASPTRTVLAKNIQYF
>TRBV10-3|TRBJ2-3|11
CAINDGDTQYF
>TRBV27|TRBJ1-1|14
CASSLGLGSLIAFF
>TRBV9|TRBJ2-7|13
CASAGTNSYEQYF
>TRBV5-1|TRBJ2-7|15
CASSLVDRENYEQYF
>TRBV20-1|TRBJ2-7|13
CSLEGDVSYEQYF
>TRBV7-8|TRBJ1-1|16
CASSPPLGDGSTEAFF
>TRBV7-9|TRBJ1-4|16
CASSPGAEGTNEKLFF
>TRBV7-3|TRBJ1-2|15
CASRSDQGISYGYTF
>TRBV29-1|TRBJ2-6|16
CSVEDPSAPGANVLTF
>TRBV20-1|TRBJ2-3|12
CSARGGADTQYF
>TRBV7-9|TRBJ2-2|15
CASPPSSGVTGELFF
>TRBV15|TRBJ1-6|16
CATSRDRAGAHSPLHF
>TRBV6-5|TRBJ2-7|15
CASSYALAPMNEQYF
>TRBV4-2|TRBJ1-1|16
CAISPGNHFQNTEAFF
>TRBV27|TRBJ2-1|16
CASSPWTRSAYNEQFF
>TRBV27|TRBJ1-1|14
CASRPIGRNTEAFF
>TRBV20-1|TRBJ1-1|15
CSARGSGREWTEAFF
>TRBV2|TRBJ2-2|16
CASSVRTGVLPGELFF
>TRBV27|TRBJ2-3|15
CASSLRLRETDTQYF
>TRBV5-5|TRBJ2-2|13
CASGHGRPGELFF
>TRBV4-3|TRBJ2-6|18
CASSHVPDSISGANVLTF
>TRBV11-3|TRBJ2-2|14
CASTGLADTGELFF
>TRBV11-2|TRBJ2-1|16
CASSVTPRSSYNEQFF
>TRBV5-1|TRBJ2-1|15
CASSHQGGTYNEQFF
>TRBV5-1|TRBJ1-6|13
CASSEEYNSPLHF
>TRBV2|TRBJ1-3|15
CASRRDRSSGNTIYF
>TRBV29-1|TRBJ2-5|14
CSVEHLGDQKTQYF
>TRBV20-1|TRBJ2-7|15
CSAREVGTLIGEQYF
>TRBV7-9|TRBJ2-3|13
CASSTSEADTQYF
>TRBV7-9|TRBJ2-2|12
CASSEDTGELFF
>TRBV4-3|TRBJ2-3|14
CASSPGRYTDTQYF